A single sample is the source of the 27 T cell receptor beta chains below, sequenced in a study of Ad26.COV2.S vaccination and SARS-CoV-2 variants (dated by TCRdb to the early 2020s). Taken with the paper, the label for treatment or condition translates to: some 19 received Ad26.COV2.S at low or high dose, single or two shots; 5 received placebo; per-sample allocation not given. Repertoires of vaccine and placebo recipients were sequenced from samples collected on day 63 after the first injection. Libraries were made using the immunoSEQ multiplex PCR assay. TCRdb stores this immuneACCESS table with in-frame sequences only. Part of the clones is absent; in the studies checked, under half of the shortfall reflects unresolved V genes, and no reason is known for the rest. The sample table shows approximately 400,000 clones, and approximately 85% are seen once. Jointly, the top ten make up about 3.3% of the sample.

The sample here was peripheral blood, taken in a trial of Ad26.COV2.S vaccine versus placebo. Receptors were obtained from a person aged 18-60 years who received the Ad26.COV2.S COVID-19 vaccine or a placebo.

This chain uses TRBV27 with TRBJ1-2; D unclear. V lost 3 bases, J lost 4 bases, and 12 bases lay in between. CDR3 length equals 14 residues. CDR1 and CDR2 (germline): MNHEY, SMNVEV (reference sequence). The CDR3, as DNA: TGTGCCAGCAGTTTTCGACGCCCAGGCTATGGCTACACCTTC. Residues: CASSFRRPGYGYTF.

In this sample, this clone turned up a few times. In DNA form, the CDR3 reads TGTGCCAGCAGCGACACTTTAGCTAACTATGGCTACACCTTC. Translating gives CASSDTLANYGYTF. The chain is built from TRBV7-9 and TRBJ1-2; unclear D gene. V was shortened by 5 bases and J by 0 bases, with 10 bases between the two germline ends. Germline-derived CDR1 and CDR2 are SEHNR and FQNEAQ (reference sequence). The CDR3 length is 14 residues.

The sample holds one count of this clone. The sample has other DNA sequences that encode this CDR3 too. The V gene is TRBV7-9, the J gene TRBJ1-6, with D possibly being TRBD1 (5 bases). Trimming left V 3 bases short and J 10 bases short, with 7 bases between. The germline gives CDR1 SEHNR, CDR2 FQNEAQ (reference sequence). This CDR3 spans 12 amino acids. CDR3: CASSLGESPLHF. The DNA for the CDR3 is TGTGCCAGCAGCTTGGGGGAGTCACCCCTCCACTTT. Supplemented by reference TRBV7-9 and TRBJ1-6, the full variable domain reads DTGVSQNPRHKITKRGQNVTFRCDPISEHNRLYWYRQTLGQGPEFLTYFQNEAQLEKSRLLSDRFSAERPKGSFSTLEIQRTEQGDSAMYLCASSLGESPLHFGNGTRLTVT.

This chain connects TRBV12-3 or TRBV12-4 to TRBJ1-2; the match to TRBD1 covers 8 bases. The CDR3 covers 13 residues. J gave up 5 bases and V 5 bases, and 4 bases lay outside the gene matches. CDR3 DNA sequence: TGTGCCAGCAGTCCGGGACAGGTTTATGGCTACACCTTC. It is translated as CASSPGQVYGYTF.

This chain links TRBV7-9 with TRBJ1-2; perhaps TRBD1 as D (6 bases). CDR1 and CDR2 (germline): SEHNR, FQNEAQ (reference sequence). Trimming took off 1 base at V and 4 bases at J, with 13 bases between the two ends. CDR3 size: 15 residues. This chain's CDR3 is CASSLVGGRSYGYTF. DNA for the CDR3: TGTGCCAGCAGCTTAGTGGGGGGCCGCTCCTATGGCTACACCTTC.

The gene calls are TRBV7-2 and TRBJ1-4; no clear D gene. The germline CDR1 and CDR2 sequences are SGHTA and FQGNSA. The CDR3 has 15 amino acids. Trimming shortened V by 2 bases and J by 0 bases, and 7 bases separated the two germline ends. Here the CDR3 reads CASSLRRATNEKLFF. CDR3 nucleotide sequence: TGTGCCAGCAGCTTACGACGCGCAACTAATGAAAAACTGTTTTTT.

This chain uses TRBV2 with TRBJ2-7; no clear D gene. Germline loops: CDR1 SNHLY, CDR2 FYNNEI. CDR3 length equals 15 residues. Trimming shortened V by 3 bases and J by 6 bases, and 18 bases separated the two germline ends. The CDR3 here is CASSEQHREVSEQYF. CDR3 sequence (DNA): TGTGCCAGCAGTGAGCAACACCGCGAGGTCTCCGAGCAGTACTTC.

This clone was detected only a few times. The CDR3 region has the DNA TGCGCCAGCAGCTCCGGACTAGCGGGGAAAAGGGGGGAGCTGTTTTTT. Translation gives CASSSGLAGKRGELFF. The rearrangement joins TRBV5-1 to TRBJ2-2; 12 bases map to TRBD2. Unmatched junction bases numbered 8, after V lost 3 bases and J lost 8 bases. Germline V gene sequence: CDR1 SGHRS, CDR2 YFSETQ. This CDR3 has 16 amino acids.

The V call is TRBV19, the J call TRBJ2-3, with 8 nucleotides matching TRBD2. The CDR3 loop spans 15 amino acids. Germline CDR1 reads LNHDA; CDR2 reads SQIVND (reference sequence). Trimming cost V 7 bases and J 3 bases; bases outside gene matches: 9. The CDR3 sequence: CASMYRRGVTDTQYF. The DNA of the CDR3 is TGTGCCAGTATGTATCGGCGGGGGGTTACAGATACGCAGTATTTT.

The V gene is TRBV27, the J gene TRBJ2-7; D gene ambiguous. CDR3 length: 15 residues. Germline CDR1 and CDR2: MNHEY and SMNVEV (reference sequence). The germline V and J ends were trimmed by 2 bases and 2 bases, with 13 bases remaining between them. This CDR3 reads CASSLNPSIPYEQYF. As DNA, the CDR3 is TGTGCCAGCAGTTTAAATCCCTCAATCCCCTACGAGCAGTACTTC.

Only a few counts were recorded for this clone. The rearrangement links TRBV30 to TRBJ2-1; TRBD2 agrees at 9 bases. The CDR3 is 15 amino acids. The ends lost 1 base at V and 6 bases at J; junction bases unmatched: 7. CDR1 is GTSNPN, CDR2 SVGIG, per germline (reference sequence). The CDR3 bases are TGTGCCTGGAGTGGCGGACTAGCGTACTCCAATGAGCAGTTCTTC. It translates to CAWSGGLAYSNEQFF.

As concerns this clone: Sequence at one end of the junction differs from germline and may be a read error. This chain connects TRBV3-1 (or the pseudogene TRBV3-2) to TRBJ2-1; 11 nucleotides agree with TRBD2. This CDR3 is built from 15 residues. In germline, CDR1 is LGHDT, CDR2 YNNKEL (reference sequence). The CDR3: CASTQGLAGGGEQFF. DNA for the CDR3: TGTGCCAGCACCCAAGGGCTAGCGGGGGGCGGGGAGCAGTTCTTC.

The V gene is TRBV4-3, the J gene TRBJ2-1; possible D gene TRBD2, 5 bases. This CDR3 is built from 15 residues. Germline lookup yields CDR1 LGHNA and CDR2 YSLEER. V was trimmed by 0 bases and J by 0 bases, leaving 6 bases between them. CDR3 loop: CASSQEGSSYNEQFF. The CDR3 DNA follows: TGCGCCAGCAGCCAAGAAGGGAGCTCCTACAATGAGCAGTTCTTC.

This sequence joins TRBV7-2 and TRBJ2-7; 9 positions agree with TRBD1. The germline CDR1 and CDR2 sequences are SGHTA and FQGNSA. This CDR3 is built from 15 residues. With 5 bases clipped from V and 2 bases from J, the junction kept 7 bases outside the gene matches. The CDR3 protein is CASSTRQGGTYEQYF. DNA of the CDR3: TGTGCCAGCAGCACCCGACAGGGGGGGACCTACGAGCAGTACTTC.

V usage is TRBV19 and J usage is TRBJ2-2; perhaps TRBD2 as D (6 bases). CDR1 is LNHDA, CDR2 SQIVND, per germline (reference sequence). The ends were cut back, 7 bases at V and 0 bases at J, with 15 bases in the middle. The CDR3 runs 16 residues. CDR3 coding DNA: TGTGCCAGTACGAACCGGGGAGGCACGAACACCGGGGAGCTGTTTTTT. It is translated as CASTNRGGTNTGELFF.

The gene calls are TRBV6-1 and TRBJ2-7; D remains ambiguous. V dropped 3 bases and J dropped 0 bases, with 6 bases sitting between them. From germline, CDR1 is MNHNS and CDR2 SASEGT. This CDR3 comprises 13 residues. CDR3: CASSEGISYEQYF. The DNA of the CDR3 is TGTGCCAGCAGTGAGGGCATCTCCTACGAGCAGTACTTC.

The chain couples TRBV5-1 to TRBJ1-2; no firm D call. Looked up from germline, CDR1 is SGHRS and CDR2 is YFSETQ. The V end was cut by 0 bases, the J end by 6 bases, with 15 bases between. This CDR3 comprises 15 residues. The CDR3 DNA reads as TGCGCCAGCAGCTTGGCGCACGGACCAACGGATGGCTACACCTTC. It encodes CASSLAHGPTDGYTF. Together with reference TRBV5-1 and TRBJ1-2, the CDR3 gives the full variable domain: KAGVTQTPRYLIKTRGQQVTLSCSPISGHRSVSWYQQTPGQGLQFLFEYFSETQRNKGNFPGRFSGRQFSNSRSEMNVSTLELGDSALYLCASSLAHGPTDGYTFGSGTRLTVV.

The J gene is TRBJ2-3, the V gene TRBV5-6; no clear D. Per germline, CDR1 SGHDT and CDR2 YYEEEE. The CDR3 consists of 14 residues. V dropped 0 bases and J dropped 2 bases, with 7 bases sitting between them. The CDR3 spells CASSLAFNTDTQYF. The CDR3 DNA reads as TGTGCCAGCAGCTTGGCCTTCAACACAGATACGCAGTATTTT. Drawing the rest from reference TRBV5-6 and TRBJ2-3, the complete variable domain is DAGVTQSPTHLIKTRGQQVTLRCSPKSGHDTVSWYQQALGQGPQFIFQYYEEEERQRGNFPDRFSGHQFPNYSSELNVNALLLGDSALYLCASSLAFNTDTQYFGPGTRLTVL.

This rearrangement joins TRBV30 to TRBJ1-5, with TRBD1 identical over 8 bases. CDR3 length: 14 amino acids. Germline loops: CDR1 GTSNPN, CDR2 SVGIG (reference sequence). V lost 3 bases to trimming and J lost 7 bases; unmatched junction nucleotides: 8. This CDR3 reads CAWRPQGDGQPQHF. Here the CDR3 DNA reads TGTGCCTGGAGGCCACAGGGGGACGGACAGCCCCAGCATTTT. The full variable domain, in which reference TRBV30 and TRBJ1-5 provide the parts outside the CDR3, is SQTIHQWPATLVQPVGSPLSLECTVEGTSNPNLYWYRQAAGRGLQLLFYSVGIGQISSEVPQNLSASRPQDRQFILSSKKLLLSDSGFYLCAWRPQGDGQPQHFGDGTRLSIL.

The chain has TRBV9 and TRBJ1-1; D is unresolved. This CDR3 comprises 15 residues. V was shortened by 0 bases and J by 5 bases, with 14 bases between the two germline ends. Germline CDR1 SGDLS, CDR2 YYNGEE. CDR3 protein: CASSVGTSYGTEAFF. The CDR3 DNA follows: TGTGCCAGCAGCGTAGGGACCTCCTATGGAACTGAAGCTTTCTTT. The full variable domain, in which reference TRBV9 and TRBJ1-1 provide the parts outside the CDR3, is DSGVTQTPKHLITATGQRVTLRCSPRSGDLSVYWYQQSLDQGLQFLIQYYNGEERAKGNILERFSAQQFPDLHSELNLSSLELGDSALYFCASSVGTSYGTEAFFGQGTRLTVV.

The chain carries TRBV27 and TRBJ1-6; D gene ambiguous. The germline CDR1 and CDR2 sequences are MNHEY and SMNVEV (reference sequence). The CDR3 runs to 13 residues. The V and J ends lost 0 bases and 5 bases respectively, with 2 bases between them. The CDR3 protein is CASSLSHNSPLHF. CDR3 nucleotide sequence: TGTGCCAGCAGTTTATCTCATAATTCACCCCTCCACTTT.

The chain carries TRBV6-5 and TRBJ2-3; TRBD1 is a possible D gene (6 bases). The germline CDR1 and CDR2 sequences are MNHEY and SVGAGI. This CDR3 spans 15 amino acids. V lost 6 bases to trimming and J lost 7 bases, with 20 bases between them. In DNA form, the CDR3 reads TGTGCCAGCAGACCACAAGGCTTGACAGGCTATACGCAGTATTTT. This gives the protein CASRPQGLTGYTQYF.

V gene TRBV20-1 combines with J gene TRBJ2-5; D gene uncertain. This CDR3 contains 11 residues. Deletions cut 5 bases from V and 7 bases from J, with 11 bases between. Germline V gives CDR1 DFQATT, CDR2 SNEGSKA (reference sequence). The CDR3 is CSALTLGTQYF. The CDR3 region has the DNA TGCAGTGCTCTGACGTTGGGGACCCAGTACTTC.

This chain links TRBV10-2 with TRBJ2-5; D uncertain. Germline values: CDR1 WSHSY, CDR2 SAAADI. V was shortened by 5 bases and J by 3 bases, with 16 bases between the two germline ends. There are 15 residues in the CDR3. CDR3 amino acids: CASSKRVVGEETQYF. In DNA form, the CDR3 reads TGCGCCAGCAGTAAAAGGGTGGTAGGTGAAGAGACCCAGTACTTC.

The genes are TRBV6-2 or TRBV6-3 and TRBJ2-3; D remains ambiguous. V was trimmed by 2 bases and J by 0 bases, leaving 9 bases between them. Looked up from germline, CDR1 is MNHEY and CDR2 is SVGEGT. This CDR3 spans 15 amino acids. In DNA form, the CDR3 reads TGTGCCAGCAGTTACAGCCCCGAAAGCACAGATACGCAGTATTTT. As protein: CASSYSPESTDTQYF.

This clone was seen only once. The rearrangement uses TRBV7-2 and TRBJ2-5, with D maybe TRBD2 (5 bases). The germline gives CDR1 SGHTA, CDR2 FQGNSA. This CDR3 spans 15 amino acids. Trimming cost V 5 bases and J 1 base, with 14 bases left between them. The CDR3 sequence: CASSIEGYAQETQYF. The CDR3 DNA follows: TGTGCCAGCAGCATCGAGGGATATGCCCAAGAGACCCAGTACTTC.

The chain combines TRBV28 with TRBJ1-1; D gene uncertain. Trimming shortened V by 5 bases and J by 7 bases, and 8 bases separated the two germline ends. CDR3 length equals 11 residues. Germline loops: CDR1 MDHEN, CDR2 SYDVKM. DNA for the CDR3: TGTGCCAGCAGTGGTAGGTTTGAAGCTTTCTTT. Its translation: CASSGRFEAFF.